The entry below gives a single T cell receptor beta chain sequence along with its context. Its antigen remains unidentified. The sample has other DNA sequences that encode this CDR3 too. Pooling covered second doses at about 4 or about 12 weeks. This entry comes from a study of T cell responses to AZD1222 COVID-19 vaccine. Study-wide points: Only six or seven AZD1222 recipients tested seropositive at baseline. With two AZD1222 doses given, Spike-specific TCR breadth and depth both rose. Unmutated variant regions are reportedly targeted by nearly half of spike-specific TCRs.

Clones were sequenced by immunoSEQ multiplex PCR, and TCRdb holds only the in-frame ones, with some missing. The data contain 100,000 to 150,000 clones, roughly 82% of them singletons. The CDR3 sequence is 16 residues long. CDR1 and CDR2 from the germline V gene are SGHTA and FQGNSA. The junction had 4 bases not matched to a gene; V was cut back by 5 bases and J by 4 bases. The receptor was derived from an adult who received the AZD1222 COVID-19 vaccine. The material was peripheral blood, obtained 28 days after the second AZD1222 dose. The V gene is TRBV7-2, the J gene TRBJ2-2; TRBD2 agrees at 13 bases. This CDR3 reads CASSPRTSGGTGELFF. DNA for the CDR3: TGTGCCAGCAGCCCCAGGACTAGCGGGGGCACCGGGGAGCTGTTTTTT.